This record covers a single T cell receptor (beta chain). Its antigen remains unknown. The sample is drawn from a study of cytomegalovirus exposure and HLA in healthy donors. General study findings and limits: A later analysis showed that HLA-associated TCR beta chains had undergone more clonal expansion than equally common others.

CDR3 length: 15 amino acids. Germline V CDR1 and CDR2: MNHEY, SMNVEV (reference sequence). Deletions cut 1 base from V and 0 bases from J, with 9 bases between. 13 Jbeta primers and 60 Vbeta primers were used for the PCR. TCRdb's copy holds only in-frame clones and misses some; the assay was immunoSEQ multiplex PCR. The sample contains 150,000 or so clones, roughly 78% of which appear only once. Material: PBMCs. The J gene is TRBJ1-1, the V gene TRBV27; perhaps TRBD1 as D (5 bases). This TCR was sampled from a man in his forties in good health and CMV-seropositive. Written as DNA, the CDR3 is TGTGCCAGCAGTTTATGGGCAGGGCTGAACACTGAAGCTTTCTTT. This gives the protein CASSLWAGLNTEAFF.